This entry lists 31 T cell receptor beta chains sequenced from one sample in a study of cytomegalovirus exposure and HLA in healthy donors. PCR primers comprised 60 Vbeta and 13 Jbeta primers. TCRdb keeps only in-frame clones here, not all; method: immunoSEQ multiplex PCR. The table includes fewer than 150,000 clones, over 60% detected once. Sequenced input: PBMCs. These receptors were collected from a woman aged 50 to 65 in good health and CMV-seronegative.

This clone was observed a single time. The chain links TRBV7-9 to TRBJ2-7; 9 positions agree with TRBD1. With V trimmed by 2 bases and J by 2 bases, 4 bases remained unmatched. The CDR3 is 15 residues long. CDR1 is SEHNR and CDR2 is FQNEAQ in the germline V gene (reference sequence). DNA of the CDR3: TGTGCCAGCAGCTTAACTCGGACAGGGGCCTACGAGCAGTACTTC. Protein product: CASSLTRTGAYEQYF.

The rearrangement joins TRBV2 to TRBJ2-5; 9 nucleotides agree with TRBD2. Germline V CDR1 and CDR2: SNHLY, FYNNEI. V shed 5 bases and J 5 bases; nucleotides not matched to a gene: 6. CDR3 length equals 14 residues. This chain's CDR3 is CASSSGTSKETQYF. Written as DNA, the CDR3 is TGTGCCAGCAGTTCCGGGACTAGCAAGGAGACCCAGTACTTC.

The chain couples TRBV19 to TRBJ1-1, with D uncertain. CDR1 and CDR2 from the germline V gene are LNHDA and SQIVND (reference sequence). Trimming cost V 1 base and J 6 bases, with 18 bases left between them. This CDR3 contains 16 residues. CDR3 in DNA: TGTGCCAGTAGTATAGCTTCGACTGGGAGATGGGCTGAAGCTTTCTTT. Translation gives CASSIASTGRWAEAFF. Full variable domain (remainder filled in from reference TRBV19 and TRBJ1-1): DGGITQSPKYLFRKEGQNVTLSCEQNLNHDAMYWYRQDPGQGLRLIYYSQIVNDFQKGDIAEGYSVSREKKESFPLTVTSAQKNPTAFYLCASSIASTGRWAEAFFGQGTRLTVV.

This chain links TRBV7-6 with TRBJ1-4; 8 nucleotides match TRBD1. The CDR3 runs 15 residues. Losses at the gene ends were 5 bases for V and 6 bases for J; bases not matched to a gene: 8. Germline loops: CDR1 SGHVS, CDR2 FNYEAQ. The CDR3 DNA follows: TGTGCCAGCAGCCCCCAGGCAGGGGGCGATGAAAAACTGTTTTTT. Its protein is CASSPQAGGDEKLFF. Variable domain in full (rest from reference TRBV7-6 and TRBJ1-4): GAGVSQSPRYKVTKRGQDVALRCDPISGHVSLYWYRQALGQGPEFLTYFNYEAQQDKSGLPNDRFSAERPEGSISTLTIQRTEQRDSAMYRCASSPQAGGDEKLFFGSGTQLSVL.

The J gene is TRBJ2-2, the V gene TRBV7-6; a possible D gene is TRBD1 (5 bases). Germline V CDR1 and CDR2: SGHVS, FNYEAQ. The CDR3 is made up of 13 amino acids. Trimming removed 2 bases from V and 6 bases from J, with 7 bases in between. The CDR3 is CASSLPGSGELFF. The DNA for the CDR3 is TGTGCCAGCAGCTTACCAGGGTCCGGGGAGCTGTTTTTT. Drawing the rest from reference TRBV7-6 and TRBJ2-2, the complete variable domain is GAGVSQSPRYKVTKRGQDVALRCDPISGHVSLYWYRQALGQGPEFLTYFNYEAQQDKSGLPNDRFSAERPEGSISTLTIQRTEQRDSAMYRCASSLPGSGELFFGEGSRLTVL.

This chain connects TRBV2 to TRBJ1-4; unclear D gene. CDR3 length: 15 residues. Per germline, CDR1 SNHLY and CDR2 FYNNEI. V dropped 4 bases and J dropped 3 bases, with 12 bases sitting between them. In DNA form, the CDR3 reads TGTGCCAGCAGTGCGCCAAATAGTGCTAATGAAAAACTGTTTTTT. Protein: CASSAPNSANEKLFF.

The chain is built from TRBV7-9 and TRBJ2-7; D unresolved. Trimming took off 2 bases at V and 2 bases at J, with 7 bases between the two ends. This CDR3 spans 13 amino acids. CDR1 and CDR2 (germline): SEHNR, FQNEAQ (reference sequence). This CDR3 is CASSLRAPYEQYF. The DNA for the CDR3 is TGTGCCAGCAGCTTACGAGCCCCCTACGAGCAGTACTTC.

The chain uses TRBV29-1 and TRBJ2-1; TRBD2 aligns across 8 bases. Germline V gene data show CDR1 as SQVTM and CDR2 as ANQGSEA. V lost 4 bases, J lost 7 bases, and 6 bases stayed unmatched. CDR3 length equals 13 residues. The CDR3 DNA follows: TGCAGCGTTGCGGGGGGGCTGGGGAATGAGCAGTTCTTC. Protein: CSVAGGLGNEQFF.

Remarks on this clone: Other DNA sequences of this sample code for an identical CDR3. This rearrangement joins TRBV7-6 to TRBJ1-3; tentative D call: TRBD1 (5 bases). The CDR3 consists of 16 residues. Germline V lookup: CDR1 SGHVS, CDR2 FNYEAQ. Trimming removed 3 bases from V and 0 bases from J, with 12 bases in between. Written as DNA, the CDR3 is TGTGCCAGCAGCTTGGGGCAAGCGTACTCTGGAAACACCATATATTTT. Translated: CASSLGQAYSGNTIYF.

The gene calls are TRBV28 and TRBJ1-4; weak D call: TRBD1 (5 bases). Germline V CDR1 and CDR2: MDHEN, SYDVKM. V dropped 7 bases and J dropped 8 bases, with 20 bases sitting between them. This CDR3 has 15 amino acids. The CDR3 bases are TGTGCCAGCACCTCCCCGGTGGGGGGTGCCGAAAAACTGTTTTTT. It translates to CASTSPVGGAEKLFF.

As regards this clone: At one boundary the junction diverges from the germline segment, which might be a read error. The chain has TRBV6-1 and TRBJ2-3; TRBD1 aligns across 9 bases. The germline V gene has CDR1 MNHNS and CDR2 SASEGT. This CDR3 contains 15 residues. The CDR3: CASSEGTGLQDTQYF. For the CDR3, the DNA is TGTGCCAGCAGCGAAGGGACAGGGCTTCAAGATACGCAGTATTTT.

The CDR3 region has the DNA TGTGCCAGCAGCTTTCGGACAGGATTGAACACTGAAGCTTTCTTT. Translated, it gives CASSFRTGLNTEAFF. The V gene is TRBV7-8, the J gene TRBJ1-1, with TRBD1 matching over 7 bases. The CDR3 has 15 amino acids. Trimming cost V 3 bases and J 0 bases; bases outside gene matches: 4. Germline V lookup: CDR1 SGHVS, CDR2 FQNEAQ.

V is TRBV5-4 and J is TRBJ2-5, with TRBD1 matching over 9 bases. Judging by the DNA end, TRBJ2-7 fits better; the J call may be wrong. CDR3 length equals 15 residues. Germline V gene data show CDR1 as SGHNT and CDR2 as YYREEE (reference sequence). The CDR3 sequence is CASSLGQGDLYEQYF. The CDR3 nucleotides are TGTGCCAGCAGCTTGGGACAGGGGGATTTGTACGAGCAGTACTTC.

V usage is TRBV21-1 and J usage is TRBJ2-1; TRBD2, the D gene given by the table, was not confirmed from the DNA. TRBV21-1 is tagged as a pseudogene. This CDR3 has 14 residues. In DNA, the CDR3 is TGTGCCAGCAAAAAAGCGGGGGGGCACGATGAGCAGTTCTTC. Translation: CASKKAGGHDEQFF.

The chain joins TRBV9 to TRBJ2-1; tentatively, D is TRBD1 (5 bases). The CDR3 runs to 13 residues. The germline V gene encodes CDR1 SGDLS and CDR2 YYNGEE. V lost 1 base, J lost 6 bases, and 8 bases lay in between. CDR3 region: CASSVRGLNEQFF. CDR3 DNA sequence: TGTGCCAGCAGCGTAAGGGGCCTCAATGAGCAGTTCTTC.

This clone appeared a few times. The chain has TRBV4-3 and TRBJ2-3, with 9 bases identical to TRBD1. This CDR3 contains 17 residues. The V and J ends lost 1 base and 0 bases, in that order; junction bases with no gene match: 5. Germline CDR1 reads LGHNA; CDR2 reads YSLEER. CDR3 amino acids: CASSQVYRGQSTDTQYF. The CDR3 DNA reads TGCGCCAGCAGCCAAGTGTACAGGGGGCAAAGCACAGATACGCAGTATTTT.

V gene TRBV4-2 combines with J gene TRBJ2-5, with D unclear. Deletions cut 1 base from V and 1 base from J, with 16 bases between. Germline lookup yields CDR1 LGHNA and CDR2 YNFKEQ. The CDR3 is 17 amino acids. The CDR3 bases are TGTGCCAGCAGCCAAGGTTCGGTCTCCCCACTCCAAGAGACCCAGTACTTC. The encoded protein is CASSQGSVSPLQETQYF.

The chain carries TRBV9 and TRBJ1-1; no clear D gene. CDR3 length equals 14 residues. V lost 0 bases and J lost 1, with 7 bases in between. CDR1 and CDR2 (germline): SGDLS, YYNGEE. The CDR3 is CASSVGGWNTEAFF. The CDR3 nucleotides are TGTGCCAGCAGCGTAGGAGGGTGGAACACTGAAGCTTTCTTT.

V and J are TRBV6-1 and TRBJ1-2, with 8 bases that match TRBD1. The CDR3 contains 18 residues. V was pared by 3 bases and J by 1 base, with 13 bases of the junction left unmatched. Germline V CDR1 and CDR2: MNHNS, SASEGT. The CDR3: CASSDPKGQGVGNYGYTF. The CDR3 nucleotides are TGTGCCAGCAGTGACCCTAAAGGACAGGGAGTGGGTAACTATGGCTACACCTTC.

The gene calls are TRBV29-1 and TRBJ1-3, with 7 bases matching TRBD1. Trimming at V came to 0 bases and at J to 3 bases, leaving 8 bases not matched to a gene. Germline V gives CDR1 SQVTM, CDR2 ANQGSEA. The CDR3 is 16 residues long. The CDR3 DNA is TGCAGCGTTGAAGATCCCTACAGGGGCATTGGAAACACCATATATTTT. This codes for CSVEDPYRGIGNTIYF. Complete variable domain (other parts from reference TRBV29-1 and TRBJ1-3): SAVISQKPSRDICQRGTSLTIQCQVDSQVTMMFWYRQQPGQSLTLIATANQGSEATYESGFVIDKFPISRPNLTFSTLTVSNMSPEDSSIYLCSVEDPYRGIGNTIYFGEGSWLTVV.

The chain employs TRBV19 and TRBJ1-2; D gene ambiguous. CDR3 length: 13 residues. V gave up 4 bases and J gave up 6 bases, with 12 bases separating them. Germline loops: CDR1 LNHDA, CDR2 SQIVND (reference sequence). The CDR3 coding sequence is TGTGCCAGTAGTAATGCGGGGAGGAATGGCTACACCTTC. Translating it yields CASSNAGRNGYTF.

The chain couples TRBV19 to TRBJ1-1, with TRBD1 matching over 7 bases. Per the germline V gene, CDR1 is LNHDA and CDR2 is SQIVND (reference sequence). The trim removed 11 bases at V and 0 bases at J, leaving 15 bases unmatched. This CDR3 spans 16 amino acids. CDR3 nucleotides: TGTGCCCCCTGGCCGGGGACAGAAAACATGAACACTGAAGCTTTCTTT. Protein: CAPWPGTENMNTEAFF. The whole variable domain, filled in from reference TRBV19 and TRBJ1-1, reads DGGITQSPKYLFRKEGQNVTLSCEQNLNHDAMYWYRQDPGQGLRLIYYSQIVNDFQKGDIAEGYSVSREKKESFPLTVTSAQKNPTAFYLCAPWPGTENMNTEAFFGQGTRLTVV.

V usage is TRBV7-9 and J usage is TRBJ1-1, with D unresolved. Trimming stripped 8 bases from V and 3 bases from J, with 7 bases between. The germline V gene has CDR1 SEHNR and CDR2 FQNEAQ (reference sequence). The length of the CDR3 is 11 residues. The chain's CDR3 is CASATDTEAFF. The DNA of the CDR3 is TGTGCCAGCGCTACGGACACTGAAGCTTTCTTT.

This chain uses TRBV6-1 with TRBJ2-7, with D possibly being TRBD1 (5 bases). The V end was cut by 9 bases, the J end by 0 bases, with 12 bases between. Germline-derived CDR1 and CDR2 are MNHNS and SASEGT. This CDR3 comprises 13 residues. CDR3 loop: CASATESSYEQYF. DNA for the CDR3: TGTGCCAGTGCGACAGAGAGCTCCTACGAGCAGTACTTC.

The rearrangement joins TRBV18 to TRBJ1-5; tentative D call: TRBD1 (5 bases). Germline CDR1 KGHSH, CDR2 LQKENI. With 3 bases removed from V and 6 bases from J, the gap between germline ends came to 18 bases. The CDR3 spans 16 residues. CDR3: CASSPNTGGVPQPQHF. Here the CDR3 DNA reads TGTGCCAGCTCACCCAATACGGGGGGGGTCCCTCAGCCCCAGCATTTT.

The chain uses TRBV7-9 and TRBJ2-1; 8 positions match TRBD2. V dropped 4 bases and J dropped 10; count of bases not matched to a gene: 9. The CDR3 totals 14 residues. Germline values: CDR1 SEHNR, CDR2 FQNEAQ (reference sequence). The CDR3 DNA follows: TGTGCCAGCAGCTCCGTAGCGGGGTTACGGGAGCAGTTCTTC. This sequence encodes CASSSVAGLREQFF.

Concerning this clone itself: The junction shows a germline mismatch at one end, possibly a read error. J is TRBJ2-7 and V is TRBV7-7; no clear D. Germline CDR1 reads SSHAT; CDR2 reads FNYEAQ (reference sequence). This CDR3 has 14 amino acids. For the CDR3, the DNA is TGTGCTAGCAGCTTAGAACAGAATATCTACGAGCAGTACTTC. It encodes CASSLEQNIYEQYF.

The chain is built from TRBV12-5 and TRBJ1-3, with D unclear. Germline V CDR1 and CDR2: LGHNT, FRNRAP. V was shortened by 2 bases and J by 0 bases, with 11 bases between the two germline ends. This CDR3 comprises 16 residues. The CDR3 spells CASGLSVNPSGNTIYF. The CDR3 nucleotides read TGTGCTAGTGGTTTGTCGGTCAATCCCTCTGGAAACACCATATATTTT.

The genes are TRBV19 and TRBJ1-1; 9 positions match TRBD1. V was pared by 8 bases and J by 2 bases, with 6 bases of the junction left unmatched. The CDR3 loop spans 14 amino acids. Germline CDR1 reads LNHDA; CDR2 reads SQIVND (reference sequence). The CDR3 loop reads CASQSDRGNTEAFF. The CDR3 coding sequence is TGTGCCAGTCAATCGGACAGGGGCAACACTGAAGCTTTCTTT.

This chain links TRBV7-9 with TRBJ2-4; 11 bases agree with TRBD2. This CDR3 contains 16 residues. The V gene end was trimmed by 5 bases and the J gene end by 6 bases; junction bases not matched to a gene: 9. The germline gives CDR1 SEHNR, CDR2 FQNEAQ (reference sequence). The DNA of the CDR3 is TGTGCCAGCAGCCGAGCTAGCGGGGGGCCAGGAAACATTCAGTACTTC. Amino acid sequence: CASSRASGGPGNIQYF.

This chain uses TRBV7-2 with TRBJ1-1; a possible D gene is TRBD1 (5 bases). The CDR3 is 16 residues long. The germline V gene has CDR1 SGHTA and CDR2 FQGNSA. V lost 1 base to trimming and J lost 1 base, with 13 bases between them. The CDR3 protein is CASSLGAQGWNTEAFF. The CDR3 nucleotides are TGTGCCAGCAGCTTAGGGGCCCAGGGATGGAACACTGAAGCTTTCTTT.